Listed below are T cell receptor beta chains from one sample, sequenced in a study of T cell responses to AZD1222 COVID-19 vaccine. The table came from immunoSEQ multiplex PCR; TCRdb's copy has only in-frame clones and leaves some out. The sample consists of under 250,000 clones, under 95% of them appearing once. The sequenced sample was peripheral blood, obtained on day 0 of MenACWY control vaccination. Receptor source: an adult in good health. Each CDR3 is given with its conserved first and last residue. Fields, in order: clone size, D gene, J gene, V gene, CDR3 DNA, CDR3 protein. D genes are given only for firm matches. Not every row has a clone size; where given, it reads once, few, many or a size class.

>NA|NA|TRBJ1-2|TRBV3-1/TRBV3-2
TGTGCCAGCAGCAGCTCCCCTTTTGAGGAGAACACCTTC
CASSSSPFEENTF
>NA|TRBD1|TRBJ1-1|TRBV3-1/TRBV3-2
TGTGCCAGCAGCTACTGGGACAGGGCCACTGAAGCTTTCTTT
CASSYWDRATEAFF
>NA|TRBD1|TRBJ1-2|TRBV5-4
TGTGCCAGCAGCAGAGACAGGGACTATGGCTACACCTTC
CASSRDRDYGYTF
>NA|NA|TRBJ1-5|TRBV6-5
TGTGCCAGCAGCCGAGGGGTAGGGGACAATCAGCCCCAGCATTTT
CASSRGVGDNQPQHF
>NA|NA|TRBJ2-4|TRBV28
TGTGCCAGCGGAATAACGTCCGCGGTTACCAAAAACATTCAGTACTTC
CASGITSAVTKNIQYF
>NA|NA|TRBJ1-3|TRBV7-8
TGTGCCAGCAGCCCGGCTGGAAACACCATATATTTT
CASSPAGNTIYF
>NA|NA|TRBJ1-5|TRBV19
TGTGCCAGTAGTATCCCAGGGTCCTACAATCAGCCCCAGCATTTT
CASSIPGSYNQPQHF
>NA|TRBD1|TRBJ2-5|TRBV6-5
TGTGCCAGCAGCCCCAGGGACAGGGGAAGGGAGACCCAGTACTTC
CASSPRDRGRETQYF
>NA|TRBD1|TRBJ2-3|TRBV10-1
TGCGCCAGCAGCCGGGACAGGGGGACAGATACGCAGTATTTT
CASSRDRGTDTQYF
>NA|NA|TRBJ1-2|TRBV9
TGTGCCAGCAGCAAAGGACAGAACTATGGCTACACCTTC
CASSKGQNYGYTF
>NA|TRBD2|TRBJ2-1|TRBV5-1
TGCGCCAGCTACTCTGGCGGGGGGAGCTACAATGAGCAGTTCTTC
CASYSGGGSYNEQFF
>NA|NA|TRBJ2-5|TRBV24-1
TGTGCCACCAGTGACCCCCTAGCCACGAGGGAGACCCAGTACTTC
CATSDPLATRETQYF
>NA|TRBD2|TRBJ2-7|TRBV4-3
TGCGCCAGCAGCCAAGGCCTAGCGGCCCCCTACGAGCAGTACTTC
CASSQGLAAPYEQYF
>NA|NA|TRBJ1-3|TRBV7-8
TGTGCCAGCAGCTCAAGACAGTCTGGAAACACCATATATTTT
CASSSRQSGNTIYF
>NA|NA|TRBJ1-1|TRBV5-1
TGCGCCAGCAGCTTAGGAGGTTTTGACACTGAAGCTTTCTTT
CASSLGGFDTEAFF
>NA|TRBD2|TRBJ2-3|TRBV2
TGTGCCAGCAGAAAAGGACTAGCCCTTCTCACAGATACGCAGTATTTT
CASRKGLALLTDTQYF
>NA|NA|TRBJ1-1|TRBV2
TGTGCCAGCATGCAGGGTTTGTACACTGAAGCTTTCTTT
CASMQGLYTEAFF
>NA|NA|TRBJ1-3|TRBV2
TGTGCCAGCAGTCAGAACCTCACCCCCGGAAACACCATATATTTT
CASSQNLTPGNTIYF
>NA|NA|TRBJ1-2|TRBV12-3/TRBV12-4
TGTGCCAGCAGCGGGGGTTATGGCTACACCTTC
CASSGGYGYTF
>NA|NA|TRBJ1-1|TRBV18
TGTGCCAGCTCACCAAACATCCCTTCTGGGGGCACTGAAGCTTTCTTT
CASSPNIPSGGTEAFF
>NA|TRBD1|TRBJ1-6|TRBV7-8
TGTGCCAGCAAAGACAGGGAAAATTGGAATTCACCCCTCCACTTT
CASKDRENWNSPLHF
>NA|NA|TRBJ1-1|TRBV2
TGTGCCAGCAGTGAAGCGCAGAGGCACAACACTGAAGCTTTCTTT
CASSEAQRHNTEAFF
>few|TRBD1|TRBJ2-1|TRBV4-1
TGCGCCAGCAGCCAAGAGGGGACCCGGGACAGGATCCTCTTC
CASSQEGTRDRILF
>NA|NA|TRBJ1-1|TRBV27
TGTGCCAGCAGGGTGACTTACCGGGGCCCTGAAGCTTTCTTT
CASRVTYRGPEAFF
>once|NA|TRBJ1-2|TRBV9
TGTGCCAGCAGCGTAGGTACCGGGGGTGAAATTAACTATGGCTACACCTTC
CASSVGTGGEINYGYTF
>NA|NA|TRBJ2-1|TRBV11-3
TGTGCCAGCAGCCCCCGGGAGAGGGGGGACTATGAGCAGTTCTTC
CASSPRERGDYEQFF
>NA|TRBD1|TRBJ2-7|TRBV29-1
TGCAGCGTTGAAAAGGGACAGGGAGGTCGGCAGTACTTC
CSVEKGQGGRQYF
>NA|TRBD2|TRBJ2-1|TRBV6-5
TGTGCCAGCAGTTACCTAGCGGGGGCCTTCAATGAGCAGTTCTTC
CASSYLAGAFNEQFF
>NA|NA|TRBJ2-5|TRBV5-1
TGCGCCAGCAGTCTCGCCCAGGGGCTATTTGAAGAGACCCAGTACTTC
CASSLAQGLFEETQYF
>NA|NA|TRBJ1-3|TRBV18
TGTGCCAGCTCACTTGGCACAAGCTCTGGAAACACCATATATTTT
CASSLGTSSGNTIYF
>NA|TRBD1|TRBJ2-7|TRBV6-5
TGTGCCAGCAGACCCAGGGGGCCCTACGAGCAGTACTTC
CASRPRGPYEQYF
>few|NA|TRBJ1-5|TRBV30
TGTGCCTGGAGCGAAGGACAGACACTAAATCAGCCCCAGCATTTT
CAWSEGQTLNQPQHF
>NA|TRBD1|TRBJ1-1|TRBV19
TGTGCCAGTAGGCGGCAACAGGGGATCACTGAAGCTTTCTTT
CASRRQQGITEAFF
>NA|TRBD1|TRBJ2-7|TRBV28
TGTGCCAGCAGTCCTCTTGACAGGGACCACGAGCAGTACTTC
CASSPLDRDHEQYF
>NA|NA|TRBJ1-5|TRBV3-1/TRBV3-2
TGTGCCAGCAGCCAAGGGTCAGGGGCCAATCAGCCCCAGCATTTT
CASSQGSGANQPQHF
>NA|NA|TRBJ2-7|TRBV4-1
TGCGCCAGCAGCCAACCTCGGACGCTCCGGGCCGAGCAGTACTTC
CASSQPRTLRAEQYF
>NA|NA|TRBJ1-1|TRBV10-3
TGTGCCATCAGCCAAACGACGGGGGCCGCTGAAGCTTTCTTT
CAISQTTGAAEAFF
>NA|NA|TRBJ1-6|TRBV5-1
TGCGCCAGCAGCCAAATAGGGGCAGGGGATTCACCCCTCCACTTT
CASSQIGAGDSPLHF
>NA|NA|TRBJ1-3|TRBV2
TGTGCCAGCAGAAGGAGGGACACAGTCTCTGGAAACACCATATATTTT
CASRRRDTVSGNTIYF
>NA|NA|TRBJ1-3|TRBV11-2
TGTGCCAGCAGCTTAGACAGATCTTATGGAAACACCATATATTTT
CASSLDRSYGNTIYF
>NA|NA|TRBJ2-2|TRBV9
TGTGCCAGCAGCCTCGGGGGCACCGGGGAGCTGTTTTTT
CASSLGGTGELFF
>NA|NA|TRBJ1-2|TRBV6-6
TGTGCCAGCAGAGACGGGGGGAGGGGCCCTCGGGGCTACACCTTC
CASRDGGRGPRGYTF
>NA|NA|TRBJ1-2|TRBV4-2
TGTGCCAGCAGCCAAGAGAGTCTGCAGGGGCACTATGGCTACACCTTC
CASSQESLQGHYGYTF
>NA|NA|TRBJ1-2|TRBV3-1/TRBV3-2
TGTGCCAGCAGCCCCGGGACTCTGTTCCGCTACACCTTC
CASSPGTLFRYTF
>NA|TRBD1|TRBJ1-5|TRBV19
TGTGCCAGTAGTGTACAGGGGAATCAGCCCCAGCATTTT
CASSVQGNQPQHF
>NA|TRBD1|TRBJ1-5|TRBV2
TGTGCCAGCAGTGGACAGGGAACGGGGGTTTCCCAGCATTTT
CASSGQGTGVSQHF
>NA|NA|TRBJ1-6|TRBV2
TGTGCCAGCAGTGGGGGCTCGTCAGTATTGACACCCCTCCACTTT
CASSGGSSVLTPLHF
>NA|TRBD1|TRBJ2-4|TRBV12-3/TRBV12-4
TGTGCCAGCAGGGGGACAGGGAGAAACATTCAGTACTTC
CASRGTGRNIQYF
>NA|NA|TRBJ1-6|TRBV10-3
TGTGCCATCAGTGAGTCGGGAGGGACCTCACCCCTCCACTTT
CAISESGGTSPLHF
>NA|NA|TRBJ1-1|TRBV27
TGTGCCAGCAGTCCATCCGGGACACAAACGGTAGCTTTCTTT
CASSPSGTQTVAFF
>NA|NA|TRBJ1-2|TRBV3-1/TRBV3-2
TGTGCCAGCAGCCAAGCCAGCCTTCTAAACGGCTACACCTTC
CASSQASLLNGYTF
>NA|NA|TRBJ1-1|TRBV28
TGTGCCAGCTTACTAATAGGGGGTTCTAACACTGAAGCTTTCTTT
CASLLIGGSNTEAFF
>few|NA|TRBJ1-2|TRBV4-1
TGCGCCAGCAACCCAGGGGCATACCAGGGCATTGGATATGGCTACACCTTC
CASNPGAYQGIGYGYTF
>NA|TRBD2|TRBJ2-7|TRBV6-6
TGTGCCAGCAGCCAGAGGGGACTAGCGTCCCACGAGCAGTACTTC
CASSQRGLASHEQYF
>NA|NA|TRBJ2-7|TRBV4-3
TGCGCCAGCAGCCAACCTGGATACCGGAGGGGGGACTACGAGCAGTACTTC
CASSQPGYRRGDYEQYF
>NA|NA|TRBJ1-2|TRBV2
TGTGCCAGCAGTGAGGGGGGGAACTATGGCTACACCTTC
CASSEGGNYGYTF
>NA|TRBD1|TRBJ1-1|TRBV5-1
TGCGCCAGCAGCGCGGAGGGACAGGGTTACACTGAAGCTTTCTTT
CASSAEGQGYTEAFF